This TCR beta chain was retrieved from a study of T-cell memory formation after mild COVID-19. Study in general: In these data, TCR clusters were largely donor specific.

This clonotype showed up just a few times. Its specificity is not known. The germline V gene encodes CDR1 MNHEY and CDR2 SMNVEV (reference sequence). V was pared by 2 bases and J by 4 bases, with 11 bases between. The CDR3 runs 14 residues. Notes on the study in general: A subset of responding clones appeared in pre-infection memory, suggesting cross-reactive memory joined. Nothing confirmed that second-wave clones peaking on day 37 were specific for SARS-CoV-2.

TCRdb redid the calling of the 5' RACE reads with MiXCR, one entry per CDR3 protein. The data contain 50,000 to 60,000 distinct CDR3 sequences, about 30% of them singletons. The chain joins TRBV27 to TRBJ1-1; D not resolved. This clonotype originated in a man in his late teens or twenties who had mild COVID-19 (a few samples of this study predate the infection). Cell type and time point are not known. Sample: PBMCs or a T cell subset sorted from them (not recorded which). The CDR3 sequence is CASSLRWPPTEAFF. The CDR3 coding sequence is TGTGCCAGCAGTTTACGCTGGCCCCCCACTGAAGCTTTCTTT.